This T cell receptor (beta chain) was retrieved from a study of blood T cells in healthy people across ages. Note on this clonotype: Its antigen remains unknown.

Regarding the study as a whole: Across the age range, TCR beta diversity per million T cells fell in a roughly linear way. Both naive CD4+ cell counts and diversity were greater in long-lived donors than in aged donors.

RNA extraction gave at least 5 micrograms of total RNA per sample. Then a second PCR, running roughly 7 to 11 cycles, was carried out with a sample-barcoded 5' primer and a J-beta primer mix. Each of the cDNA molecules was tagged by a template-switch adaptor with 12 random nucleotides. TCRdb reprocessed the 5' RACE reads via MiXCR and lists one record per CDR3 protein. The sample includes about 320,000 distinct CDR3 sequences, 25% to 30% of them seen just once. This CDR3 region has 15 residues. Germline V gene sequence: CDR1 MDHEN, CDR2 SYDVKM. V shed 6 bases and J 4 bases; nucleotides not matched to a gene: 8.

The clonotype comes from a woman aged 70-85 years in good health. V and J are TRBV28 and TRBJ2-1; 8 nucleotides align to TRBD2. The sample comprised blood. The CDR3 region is CASRTRAGAYNEQFF. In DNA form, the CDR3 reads TGTGCCAGCAGAACCCGAGCGGGAGCATACAATGAGCAGTTCTTC. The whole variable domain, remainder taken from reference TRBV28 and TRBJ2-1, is DVKVTQSSRYLVKRTGEKVFLECVQDMDHENMFWYRQDPGLGLRLIYFSYDVKMKEKGDIPEGYSVSREKKERFSLILESASTNQTSMYLCASRTRAGAYNEQFFGPGTRLTVL.